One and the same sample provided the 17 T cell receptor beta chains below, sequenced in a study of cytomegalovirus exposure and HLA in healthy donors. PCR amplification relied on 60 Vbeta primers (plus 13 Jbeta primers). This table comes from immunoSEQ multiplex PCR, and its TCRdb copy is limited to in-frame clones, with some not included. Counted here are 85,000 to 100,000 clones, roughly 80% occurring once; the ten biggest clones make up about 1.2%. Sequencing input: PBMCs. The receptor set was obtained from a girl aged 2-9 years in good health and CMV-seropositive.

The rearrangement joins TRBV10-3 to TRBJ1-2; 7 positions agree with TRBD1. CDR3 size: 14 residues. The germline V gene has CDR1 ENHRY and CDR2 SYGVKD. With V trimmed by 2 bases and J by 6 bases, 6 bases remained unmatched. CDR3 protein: CAISEPGTANGYTF. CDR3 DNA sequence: TGTGCCATCAGTGAGCCCGGGACAGCCAATGGCTACACCTTC.

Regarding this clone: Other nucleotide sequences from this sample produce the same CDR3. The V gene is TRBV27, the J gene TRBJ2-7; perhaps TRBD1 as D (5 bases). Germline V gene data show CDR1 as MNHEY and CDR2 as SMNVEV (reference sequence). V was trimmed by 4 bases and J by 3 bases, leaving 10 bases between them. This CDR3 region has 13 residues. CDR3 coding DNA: TGTGCCAGCAGTTCCAGGACAAACTACGAGCAGTACTTC. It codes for CASSSRTNYEQYF.

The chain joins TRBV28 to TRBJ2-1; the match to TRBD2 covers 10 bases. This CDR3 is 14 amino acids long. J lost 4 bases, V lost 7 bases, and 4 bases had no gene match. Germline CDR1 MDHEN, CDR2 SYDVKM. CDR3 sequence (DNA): TGTGCCAGCACCCCTAGCGGGAGTTACAATGAGCAGTTCTTC. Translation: CASTPSGSYNEQFF.

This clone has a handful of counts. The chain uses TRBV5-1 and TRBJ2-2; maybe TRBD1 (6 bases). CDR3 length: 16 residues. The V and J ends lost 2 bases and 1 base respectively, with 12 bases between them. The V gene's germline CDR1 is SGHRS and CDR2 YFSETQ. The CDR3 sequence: CASSFVSGQNTGELFF. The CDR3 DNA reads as TGCGCCAGCAGCTTTGTTTCGGGACAGAACACCGGGGAGCTGTTTTTT.

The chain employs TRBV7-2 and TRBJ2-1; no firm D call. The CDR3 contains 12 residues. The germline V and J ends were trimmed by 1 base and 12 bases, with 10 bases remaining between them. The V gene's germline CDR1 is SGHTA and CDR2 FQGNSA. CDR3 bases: TGTGCCAGCAGCTTAGTTGTGGCTGGGCAGTTCTTC. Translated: CASSLVVAGQFF.

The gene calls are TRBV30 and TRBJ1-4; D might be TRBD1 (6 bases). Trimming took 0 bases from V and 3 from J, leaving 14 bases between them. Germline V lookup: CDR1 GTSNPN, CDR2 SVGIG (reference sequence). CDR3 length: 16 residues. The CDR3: CAWSVQGAGANEKLFF. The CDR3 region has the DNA TGTGCCTGGAGTGTACAGGGAGCGGGGGCTAATGAAAAACTGTTTTTT.

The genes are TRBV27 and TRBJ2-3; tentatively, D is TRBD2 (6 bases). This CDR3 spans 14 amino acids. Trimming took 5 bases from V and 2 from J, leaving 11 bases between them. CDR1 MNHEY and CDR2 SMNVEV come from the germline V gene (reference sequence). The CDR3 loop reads CASSPLAVTDTQYF. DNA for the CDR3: TGTGCCAGCAGTCCTTTAGCGGTCACAGATACGCAGTATTTT.

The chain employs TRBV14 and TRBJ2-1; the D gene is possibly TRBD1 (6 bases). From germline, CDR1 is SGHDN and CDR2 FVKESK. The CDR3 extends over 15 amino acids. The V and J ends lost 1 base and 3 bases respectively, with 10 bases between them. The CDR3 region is CASSQATGSYNEQFF. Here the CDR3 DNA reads TGTGCCAGCAGCCAAGCAACAGGGAGCTACAATGAGCAGTTCTTC.

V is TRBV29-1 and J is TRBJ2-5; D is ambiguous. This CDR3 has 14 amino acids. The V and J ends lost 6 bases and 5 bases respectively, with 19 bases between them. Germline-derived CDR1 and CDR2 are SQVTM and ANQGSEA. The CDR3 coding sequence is TGCAGCGTACTACCGGGTCCTAGTGGGGAGACCCAGTACTTC. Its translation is CSVLPGPSGETQYF.

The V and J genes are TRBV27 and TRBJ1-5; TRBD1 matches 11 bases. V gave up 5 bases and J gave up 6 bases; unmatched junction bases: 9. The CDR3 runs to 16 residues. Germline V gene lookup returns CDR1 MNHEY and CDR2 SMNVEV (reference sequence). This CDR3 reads CASSASGTGGFQPQHF. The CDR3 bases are TGTGCCAGCAGTGCTTCCGGGACAGGGGGATTTCAGCCCCAGCATTTT.

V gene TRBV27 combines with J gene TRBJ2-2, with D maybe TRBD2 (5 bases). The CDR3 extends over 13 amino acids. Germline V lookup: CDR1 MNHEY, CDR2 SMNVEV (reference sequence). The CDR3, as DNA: TGTGCGGCAAGGGCTAGCCAGGCCGGGGAGCTGTTTTTT. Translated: CAARASQAGELFF.

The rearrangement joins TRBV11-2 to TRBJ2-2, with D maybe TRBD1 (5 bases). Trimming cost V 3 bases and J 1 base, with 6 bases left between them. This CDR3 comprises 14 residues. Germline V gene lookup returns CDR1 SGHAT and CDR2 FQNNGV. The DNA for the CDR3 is TGTGCCAGCAGCTTCGACAGGAACACCGGGGAGCTGTTTTTT. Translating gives CASSFDRNTGELFF. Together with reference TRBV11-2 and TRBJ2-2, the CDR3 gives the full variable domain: EAGVAQSPRYKIIEKRQSVAFWCNPISGHATLYWYQQILGQGPKLLIQFQNNGVVDDSQLPKDRFSAERLKGVDSTLKIQPAKLEDSAVYLCASSFDRNTGELFFGEGSRLTVL.

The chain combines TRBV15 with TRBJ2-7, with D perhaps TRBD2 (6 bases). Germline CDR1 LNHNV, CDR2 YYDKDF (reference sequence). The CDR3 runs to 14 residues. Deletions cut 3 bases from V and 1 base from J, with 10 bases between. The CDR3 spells CATSSGSNSYEQYF. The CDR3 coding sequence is TGTGCCACCAGCAGCGGGAGTAATTCCTACGAGCAGTACTTC.

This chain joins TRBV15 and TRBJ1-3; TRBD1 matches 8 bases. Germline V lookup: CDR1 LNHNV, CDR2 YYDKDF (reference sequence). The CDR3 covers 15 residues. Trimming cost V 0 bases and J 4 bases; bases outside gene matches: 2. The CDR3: CATSRDRGHGNTIYF. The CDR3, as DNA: TGTGCCACCAGCAGAGACAGGGGGCACGGAAACACCATATATTTT.

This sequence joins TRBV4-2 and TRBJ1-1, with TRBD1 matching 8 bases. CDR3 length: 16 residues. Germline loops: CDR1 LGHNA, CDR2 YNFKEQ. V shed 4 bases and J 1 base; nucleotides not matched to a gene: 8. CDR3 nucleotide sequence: TGTGCCAGCAGCCCAAGGGACAGGTCCTCGAACACTGAAGCTTTCTTT. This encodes CASSPRDRSSNTEAFF.

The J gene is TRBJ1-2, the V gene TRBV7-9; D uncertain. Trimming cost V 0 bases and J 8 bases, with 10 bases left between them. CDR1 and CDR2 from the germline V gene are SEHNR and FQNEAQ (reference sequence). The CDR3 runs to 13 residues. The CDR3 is CASSLAPEAGYTF. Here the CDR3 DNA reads TGTGCCAGCAGCTTAGCTCCTGAGGCGGGCTACACCTTC.

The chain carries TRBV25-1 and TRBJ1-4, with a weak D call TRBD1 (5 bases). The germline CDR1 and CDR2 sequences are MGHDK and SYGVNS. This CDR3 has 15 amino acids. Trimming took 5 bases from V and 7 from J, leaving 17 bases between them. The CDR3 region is CASSSSGYQGEKLFF. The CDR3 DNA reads TGTGCCAGCAGTAGCTCTGGGTACCAGGGTGAAAAACTGTTTTTT.